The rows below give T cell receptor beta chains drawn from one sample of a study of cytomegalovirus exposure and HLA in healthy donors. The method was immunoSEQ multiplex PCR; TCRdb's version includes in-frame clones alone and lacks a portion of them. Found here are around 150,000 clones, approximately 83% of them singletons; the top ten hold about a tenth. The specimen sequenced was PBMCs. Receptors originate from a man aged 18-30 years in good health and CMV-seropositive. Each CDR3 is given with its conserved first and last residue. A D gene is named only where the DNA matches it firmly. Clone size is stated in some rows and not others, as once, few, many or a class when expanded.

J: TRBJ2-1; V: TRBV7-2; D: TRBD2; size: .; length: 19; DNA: TGTGCCAGCAGCCCGCCGGGACTAGCGGGGGGGATCTCCTACAATGAGCAGTTCTTC; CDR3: CASSPPGLAGGISYNEQFF
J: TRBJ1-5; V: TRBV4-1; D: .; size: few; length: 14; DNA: TGCGCCAGCAGCTATCTTGGGAAGGGGCAGCCCCAGCATTTT; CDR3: CASSYLGKGQPQHF
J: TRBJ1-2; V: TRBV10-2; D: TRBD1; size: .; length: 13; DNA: TGCGCCAGCAGTGAGGGAACAGGGGTTGGCTACACCTTC; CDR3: CASSEGTGVGYTF
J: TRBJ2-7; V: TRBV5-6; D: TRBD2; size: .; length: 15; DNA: TGTGCCAGCAGTTCCCTAGCGGGGGAATTCTACGAGCAGTACTTC; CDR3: CASSSLAGEFYEQYF
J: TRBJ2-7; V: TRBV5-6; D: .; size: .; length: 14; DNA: TGTGCCAGCAGCAGGCGGGACTCGTCATACGAGCAGTACTTC; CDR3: CASSRRDSSYEQYF
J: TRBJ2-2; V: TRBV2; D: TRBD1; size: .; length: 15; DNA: TGTGCCAGCAGTGGACAGGGGGGTAACACCGGGGAGCTGTTTTTT; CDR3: CASSGQGGNTGELFF
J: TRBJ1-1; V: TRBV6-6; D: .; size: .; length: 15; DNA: TGTGCCAGCAGCCGTTTGCAGGGGATGAACACTGAAGCTTTCTTT; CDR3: CASSRLQGMNTEAFF
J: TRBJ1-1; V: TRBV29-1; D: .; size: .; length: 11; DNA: TGCAGCGTCTTGAGAGGCACTGAAGCTTTCTTT; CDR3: CSVLRGTEAFF
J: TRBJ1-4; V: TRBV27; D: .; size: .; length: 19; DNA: TGTGCCAGCAGAAAGGCGGTCTTCCCTCAGACGCCAACTAATGAAAAACTGTTTTTT; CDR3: CASRKAVFPQTPTNEKLFF
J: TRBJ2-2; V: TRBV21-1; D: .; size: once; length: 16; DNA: TGTGCCAGCAGCAAAGTCAGCGGGGGGGCCACCGGGGAGCTGTTTTTT; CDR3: CASSKVSGGATGELFF
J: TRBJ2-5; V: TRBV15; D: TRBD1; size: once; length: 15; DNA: TGTGCCACCAGCAGAGATAAGGGACAGGGGCTGTCCCAGTACTTC; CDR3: CATSRDKGQGLSQYF
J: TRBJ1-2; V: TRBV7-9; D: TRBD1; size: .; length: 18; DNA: TGTTCCAGCAGCTTAGCCTTCGGGACAGCGACTTGGGGCTATGGCTACACCTTC; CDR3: CSSSLAFGTATWGYGYTF
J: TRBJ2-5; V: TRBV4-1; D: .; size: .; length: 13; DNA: TGCGCCAGCAGCAGTCAGGGCCAAGAGACCCAGTACTTC; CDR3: CASSSQGQETQYF
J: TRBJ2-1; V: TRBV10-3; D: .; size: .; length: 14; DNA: TGTGCCATCCGGACCCTGGGGCCACAAAATGAGCAGTTCTTC; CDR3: CAIRTLGPQNEQFF
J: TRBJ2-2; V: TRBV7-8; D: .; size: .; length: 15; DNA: TGTGCCAGCAGCCTCACCAGGGAACGGGTCGGGGAGCTGTTTTTT; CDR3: CASSLTRERVGELFF
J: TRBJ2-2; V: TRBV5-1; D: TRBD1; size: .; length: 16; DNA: TGCGCCAGCAGCAACAGGGGGATAAAGAACACCGGGGAGCTGTTTTTT; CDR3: CASSNRGIKNTGELFF
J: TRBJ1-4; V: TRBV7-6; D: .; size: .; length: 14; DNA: TGTGCCAGCAGCTTGGCGGGGAGATATGAAAAACTGTTTTTT; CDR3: CASSLAGRYEKLFF
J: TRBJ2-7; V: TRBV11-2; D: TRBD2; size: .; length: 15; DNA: TGTGCCAGCAGCCATGGACTAGCGGTCTCCTACGAGCAGTACTTC; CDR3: CASSHGLAVSYEQYF
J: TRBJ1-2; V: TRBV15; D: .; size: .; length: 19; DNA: TGTGCCACCAGCAGGGATATACTGCGACAGCTCCCTCCCCTCTATGGCTACACCTTC; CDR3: CATSRDILRQLPPLYGYTF
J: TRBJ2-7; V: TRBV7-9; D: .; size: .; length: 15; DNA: TGTGCCAGCAGCCCCGTCCGGGACTTCCCCTACGAGCAGTACTTC; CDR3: CASSPVRDFPYEQYF
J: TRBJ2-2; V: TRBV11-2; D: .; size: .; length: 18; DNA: TGTGCCAGCAGCTTCTCCTTTAGCCCGGTAGTCGACACCGGGGAGCTGTTTTTT; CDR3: CASSFSFSPVVDTGELFF
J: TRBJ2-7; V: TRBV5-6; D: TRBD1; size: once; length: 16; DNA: TGTGCCAGCAGCTTGGTTCCGACAGGGGGAATGTACGAGCAGTACTTC; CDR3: CASSLVPTGGMYEQYF